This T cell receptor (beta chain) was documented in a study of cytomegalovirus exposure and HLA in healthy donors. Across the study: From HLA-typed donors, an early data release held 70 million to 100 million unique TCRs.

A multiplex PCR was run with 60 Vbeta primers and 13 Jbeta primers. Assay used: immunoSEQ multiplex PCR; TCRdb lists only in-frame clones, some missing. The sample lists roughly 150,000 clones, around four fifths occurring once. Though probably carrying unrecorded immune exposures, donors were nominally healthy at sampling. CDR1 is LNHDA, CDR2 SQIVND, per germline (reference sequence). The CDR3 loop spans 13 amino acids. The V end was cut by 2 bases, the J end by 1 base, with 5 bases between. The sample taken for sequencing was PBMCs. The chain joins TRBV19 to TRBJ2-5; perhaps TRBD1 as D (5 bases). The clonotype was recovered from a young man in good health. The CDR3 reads CASSIRGQETQYF. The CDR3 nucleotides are TGTGCCAGTAGTATAAGGGGCCAAGAGACCCAGTACTTC.